Here is one TCR beta chain with its context. These data are taken from a study of blood T cell repertoires in COVID-19. At the level of the study: Italy, Spain and the United States were the sources of the convalescent and acute COVID-19 samples. T cells, B-cell-depleted T cells, or PBMCs supplied cDNA or gDNA.

This CDR3 is built from 16 residues. Germline CDR1 and CDR2: KGHSH and LQKENI. With V trimmed by 2 bases and J by 3 bases, 4 bases remained unmatched. As processed by the authors: It was from reference gene primer amplification that nucleated cell counts were estimated. Data came from immunoSEQ multiplex PCR; TCRdb stores just in-frame clones and leaves some out. V and J calls and clone size are as listed in that table; D and trimming were resolved from the DNA. The table includes roughly 260,000 clones, about 87% detected once. The material sequenced was peripheral blood. The receptor comes from a man aged 55 to 69 who had recovered from COVID-19. This chain links TRBV18 with TRBJ1-5; 10 bases align to TRBD1. The CDR3 sequence: CASSPSDRGLNQPQHF. The CDR3 bases are TGTGCCAGCTCACCATCCGACAGGGGGCTCAATCAGCCCCAGCATTTT.